Sequencing of this T cell receptor beta chain was carried out in a study of breast tumors, draining lymph nodes, adjacent tissues. This clonotype was seen at least ten times. TCRdb passed the multiplex PCR reads through MiXCR, listing each CDR3 protein once. The data show some 85,000 distinct CDR3 sequences, over 25% seen once. Trimming stripped 5 bases from V and 3 bases from J, with 7 bases between. The germline CDR1 and CDR2 sequences are MNHEY and SVGEGT. There are 12 residues in the CDR3. Breast cancer patients provided tissue from their axillary draining lymph nodes. This clonotype was obtained from a female donor with breast cancer. Some clones in this sample may be carry-over from other donors' samples. The specimen sequenced was axillary lymph node tissue. This chain links TRBV6-2 or TRBV6-3 with TRBJ2-5; D not certain. As DNA, the CDR3 is TGTGCCAGCAGTCCCATCGAAGAGACCCAGTACTTC. Translated, it gives CASSPIEETQYF.